These T cell receptor beta chains were read from a single sample in a study of T-cell reconstitution after alpha-beta-depleted transplantation in children. In TCRdb, the PCR reads were re-called with MiXCR into one record per CDR3 protein. The repertoire holds 100,000 to 130,000 distinct CDR3 sequences, about 6.4% seen once, with roughly 20% in the top ten. Here the sequenced sample was PBMCs, mostly from graft donor cells, taken 360 days after TCRalphabeta/CD19-depleted stem cell transplant. The source is a male patient aged 2-9 years who had a stem cell transplant for acute lymphoblastic leukemia, so the T cells may come from the graft donor. The CDR3 runs from the conserved cysteine through the conserved F or W. Each record gives: J gene, V gene, D gene, clone size, CDR3 DNA, CDR3 protein. A D gene is named only where the DNA matches it firmly. Clone size is stated in some rows and not others, as once, few, many or a class when expanded.

>TRBJ2-3|TRBV5-1|TRBD2|many
TGCGCCAGCAGCGCGCGACTAGCGGGCTTCACAGATACGCAGTATTTT
CASSARLAGFTDTQYF
>TRBJ2-4|TRBV18|TRBD1|.
TGTGCCAGCTCACCGATGAGAGGGGGCGAGGACATTCAGTACTTC
CASSPMRGGEDIQYF
>TRBJ2-7|TRBV6-5|TRBD1|few
TGTGCCAGCAGTTACTTCCCCTTACAGGGGACCGAGCAGTACTTC
CASSYFPLQGTEQYF
>TRBJ2-5|TRBV4-3|.|many
TGCGCCAGCAGCCAAGGCTCACAATTGAGACAAGAGACCCAGTACTTC
CASSQGSQLRQETQYF
>TRBJ2-7|TRBV4-3|TRBD1|.
TGCGCCAGCAGCCAATACCCAGGGGGAACCTACGAGCAGTACTTC
CASSQYPGGTYEQYF
>TRBJ2-2|TRBV27|TRBD1|few
TGTGCCAGCAGTTTACGCAGGGGGCTGAACACCGGGGAGCTGTTTTTT
CASSLRRGLNTGELFF
>TRBJ1-1|TRBV10-3|.|many
TGTGCCATCAGTGAGTTCGACGGACACACTGAAGCTTTCTTT
CAISEFDGHTEAFF
>TRBJ2-7|TRBV4-3|.|many
TGCGCCAGCAGCCAAGATCAGTGGGATAGCGACGAGCAGTACTTC
CASSQDQWDSDEQYF
>TRBJ2-7|TRBV28|.|many
TGTGCCAGCAGTTTCTCGACGGCGGAGCAGTACTTC
CASSFSTAEQYF
>TRBJ2-3|TRBV7-9|TRBD1|many
TGTGCCAGCAGCGGTTCCGGGACAGGGGCCCTTCATACGCAGTATTTT
CASSGSGTGALHTQYF
>TRBJ2-7|TRBV29-1|TRBD1|many
TGCAGCGTTGGACGGACAGGGAGAACCTACGAGCAGTACTTC
CSVGRTGRTYEQYF
>TRBJ2-7|TRBV6-2/TRBV6-3|.|many
TGTGCCAGCAGTTTTGGAGTCTACGAGCAGTACTTC
CASSFGVYEQYF
>TRBJ2-3|TRBV9|.|few
TGTGCCAGCAGCCCCCGACTAGGGGATACGCAGTATTTT
CASSPRLGDTQYF
>TRBJ2-3|TRBV18|.|few
TGTGCCAGCTCACCACAAGTAGCTACAGATACGCAGTATTTT
CASSPQVATDTQYF
>TRBJ2-7|TRBV20-1|.|many
TGCAGTGGGGTTCGGAACTCCTACGAGCAGTACTTC
CSGVRNSYEQYF
>TRBJ2-5|TRBV11-2|.|.
TGTGCCAGCACCAAGGAAGAACTCCGGGAGACCCAGTACTTC
CASTKEELRETQYF
>TRBJ1-1|TRBV4-3|.|.
TGCGCCAGCAGCCAAGGATTCAGGGGATCGGGTAAAGGGGGAACTGAAGCTTTCTTT
CASSQGFRGSGKGGTEAFF
>TRBJ1-5|TRBV5-1|.|many
TGCGCCAGCAGCTTGGAGAGCAGGCATCAGCCCCAGCATTTT
CASSLESRHQPQHF
>TRBJ2-7|TRBV6-1|.|many
TGTGCCAGCAGTGGCCGGCAGGACCACGAGCAGTACTTC
CASSGRQDHEQYF
>TRBJ2-3|TRBV6-2/TRBV6-3|TRBD2|few
TGTGCCAGCAGCTCCATTTCAGGCGGGAGGGCACGAGATACGCAGTATTTT
CASSSISGGRARDTQYF
>TRBJ2-5|TRBV20-1|.|.
TGCAGTGCTAGCGGGGCCTTAGGGGAGACCCAGTACTTC
CSASGALGETQYF
>TRBJ2-3|TRBV7-6|.|.
TGTGCCAGCAGCTTAGAACCCGCGACCACAGATACGCAGTATTTT
CASSLEPATTDTQYF
>TRBJ1-1|TRBV29-1|.|many
TGCAGCGTCTGGGGAAAAGGGAACACTGAAGCTTTCTTT
CSVWGKGNTEAFF
>TRBJ2-7|TRBV9|.|.
TGTGCCAGCAGCGTAGAAGGGGGCGGGGGTCCCTACGAGCAGTACTTC
CASSVEGGGGPYEQYF
>TRBJ1-1|TRBV27|.|few
TGTGCCAGCATGACGGGGGGACAGAACACTGAAGCTTTCTTT
CASMTGGQNTEAFF
>TRBJ1-1|TRBV5-1|.|many
TGCGCCAGCAGCTTGGATTTCAGTGAGAACACTGAAGCTTTCTTT
CASSLDFSENTEAFF
>TRBJ2-7|TRBV7-2|.|many
TGTGCCAGCAGCCCCCGACGCGTCTACGAGCAGTACTTC
CASSPRRVYEQYF
>TRBJ2-3|TRBV5-1|TRBD2|many
TGCGCCAGCAGCTTGCGGCTAGCGGGAGGTTCAGATACGCAGTATTTT
CASSLRLAGGSDTQYF
>TRBJ2-5|TRBV15|.|many
TGTGCCACCAGCAGAGATTGGTCAGAGACCCAGTACTTC
CATSRDWSETQYF
>TRBJ1-2|TRBV20-1|.|many
TGCAGTGCTAAGGACAGAACCTATGGCTACACCTTC
CSAKDRTYGYTF
>TRBJ1-2|TRBV6-1|.|many
TGTGCCAGCAGTGGACAGGTTACAGCTAACTATGGCTACACCTTC
CASSGQVTANYGYTF
>TRBJ2-5|TRBV5-1|TRBD2|many
TGCGCCAGCAGTTCTGAATATCCAGCGGGGGGGCTGGAGACCCAGTACTTC
CASSSEYPAGGLETQYF
>TRBJ2-2|TRBV15|TRBD2|many
TGTGCCACCAGCGACAAGCCGGGACTAGCAGTGACCGGGGAGCTGTTTTTT
CATSDKPGLAVTGELFF
>TRBJ2-7|TRBV7-9|.|many
TGTGCCAGCAGCTTGGACAGCTCCTACGAGCAGTACTTC
CASSLDSSYEQYF
>TRBJ1-4|TRBV29-1|.|many
TGCAGCGTGCCAGGGCCCTATAATGAAAAACTGTTTTTT
CSVPGPYNEKLFF
>TRBJ2-5|TRBV7-9|TRBD1|.
TGTGCCAGCAGGGACAGGGGAAACCAAGAGACCCAGTACTTC
CASRDRGNQETQYF
>TRBJ1-5|TRBV27|TRBD1|.
TGTGCCAGCAGGCCGGGACAGGGAAAGGGGTATAGCAATCAGCCCCAGCATTTT
CASRPGQGKGYSNQPQHF
>TRBJ2-7|TRBV7-2|.|many
TGTGCCAGCGCTTGGGGAGGACCCACCTACGAGCAGTACTTC
CASAWGGPTYEQYF
>TRBJ2-2|TRBV6-2/TRBV6-3|TRBD1|many
TGTGCCAGCAGTACCTATCCCGGGACAGAGAACACCGGGGAGCTGTTTTTT
CASSTYPGTENTGELFF
>TRBJ1-1|TRBV12-3/TRBV12-4|.|many
TGTGCCAGCAGTTTGACAGGAAGGGGTGAAGCTTTCTTT
CASSLTGRGEAFF
>TRBJ2-7|TRBV7-9|TRBD1|many
TGTGCCAGCAGCTTGGGACAGGAGTACTACGAGCAGTACTTC
CASSLGQEYYEQYF
>TRBJ2-7|TRBV6-1|.|.
TGTGCCAGCACCACTAATCCCCATGGGAACGAGCAGTACTTC
CASTTNPHGNEQYF